This is a list of T cell receptor beta chains from one sample in a study of blood T cell repertoires in COVID-19. Assay used: immunoSEQ multiplex PCR; TCRdb lists only in-frame clones, some missing. The sample holds about 400,000 clones, around 84% seen once. Sequencing was performed on peripheral blood. The receptors were gathered from a human donor in a cohort sampled during active COVID-19. The CDR3 runs from the conserved cysteine through the conserved F or W. D genes are given only for firm matches. Rows give clone size only sometimes, using once, few, many, or a class for an expanded clone.

16	TRBD1	TRBV5-1	TRBJ1-1	.	CASSLTPGGGNTEAFF	TGCGCCAGCAGCCTCACGCCAGGGGGTGGGAACACTGAAGCTTTCTTT
15	.	TRBV6-6	TRBJ2-3	.	CASSYSGARTDTQYF	TGTGCCAGCAGTTATTCGGGAGCGCGCACAGATACGCAGTATTTT
15	.	TRBV19	TRBJ2-3	.	CASSWAPRSTDTQYF	TGTGCCAGTAGTTGGGCGCCCCGTAGCACAGATACGCAGTATTTT
16	.	TRBV5-6	TRBJ2-6	.	CASSLYWGPGANVLTF	TGTGCCAGCAGCTTGTACTGGGGGCCTGGGGCCAACGTCCTGACTTTC
12	.	TRBV30	TRBJ1-2	.	CAWKRAPNGYTF	TGTGCCTGGAAGAGGGCACCAAATGGCTACACCTTC
15	.	TRBV6-1	TRBJ1-1	once	CASSEGWGDDTEAFF	TGTGCCAGCAGTGAAGGTTGGGGGGACGACACTGAAGCTTTCTTT
17	TRBD1	TRBV7-9	TRBJ1-4	few	CASSLDFFRGLGEKLFF	TGTGCCAGCAGCCTCGACTTCTTCAGGGGGTTAGGGGAAAAACTGTTTTTT
15	TRBD1	TRBV30	TRBJ1-5	.	CAWSVRGQGEQPQHF	TGTGCCTGGAGTGTACGGGGACAGGGGGAACAGCCCCAGCATTTT
14	.	TRBV27	TRBJ1-5	.	CASDRAYSNQPQHF	TGTGCAAGTGACAGAGCATATAGCAATCAGCCCCAGCATTTT
16	.	TRBV5-1	TRBJ2-6	.	CASSPGQFSGANVLTF	TGCGCCAGCAGCCCCGGACAGTTCTCTGGGGCCAACGTCCTGACTTTC
14	.	TRBV28	TRBJ1-2	.	CASSLGDTAVYYTF	TGTGCCAGCAGTTTAGGGGACACGGCGGTTTACTACACCTTC
16	.	TRBV5-1	TRBJ1-1	.	CASSLRRLLDTSEAFF	TGCGCCAGCAGCTTGCGGAGGCTCCTAGACACTTCTGAAGCTTTCTTT
15	TRBD1	TRBV5-1	TRBJ2-5	.	CASSLRTGSQETQYF	TGCGCCAGCAGCCTTCGGACAGGGAGCCAAGAGACCCAGTACTTC
14	.	TRBV11-1	TRBJ2-2	.	CASSYRGNTGELFF	TGTGCCAGCAGCTACCGGGGGAACACCGGGGAGCTGTTTTTT
15	.	TRBV9	TRBJ1-5	.	CASSAGGGLGQPQHF	TGTGCCAGCAGCGCCGGAGGAGGGTTAGGTCAGCCCCAGCATTTT
15	TRBD1	TRBV28	TRBJ1-6	.	CASRSPGGAVSPLHF	TGTGCCAGCAGATCCCCAGGGGGCGCAGTATCACCCCTCCACTTT
21	TRBD2	TRBV28	TRBJ2-1	.	CASSFLWSGLAGGHGYNEQFF	TGTGCCAGCAGTTTTTTGTGGTCGGGACTAGCGGGGGGGCACGGCTACAATGAGCAGTTCTTC
15	TRBD1	TRBV30	TRBJ1-6	.	CAWSDGYRGESPLHF	TGTGCCTGGAGTGACGGTTACAGGGGCGAGTCACCCCTCCACTTT
18	.	TRBV28	TRBJ2-7	.	CASSLYPRADPRSYEQYF	TGTGCCAGCAGTTTATATCCGCGGGCAGATCCCCGATCCTACGAGCAGTACTTC
15	TRBD1	TRBV2	TRBJ1-4	.	CASSYSTGTNEKLFF	TGTGCCAGCTCCTACTCGACAGGGACTAATGAAAAACTGTTTTTT
15	TRBD2	TRBV5-4	TRBJ2-5	.	CASSTPSGGPETQYF	TGTGCCAGCAGTACCCCTTCGGGAGGGCCAGAGACCCAGTACTTC
14	TRBD2	TRBV10-3	TRBJ2-1	.	CAISESWGGDEQFF	TGTGCCATCAGTGAGTCTTGGGGGGGGGATGAGCAGTTCTTC
15	.	TRBV11-2	TRBJ1-2	.	CASSLDPGAWGGYTF	TGTGCCAGCAGCTTAGATCCAGGGGCTTGGGGTGGCTACACCTTC
14	TRBD1	TRBV3-1/TRBV3-2	TRBJ1-6	.	CASSQAKGTGTLNF	TGTGCCAGCAGCCAAGCAAAGGGGACAGGGACCTTAAACTTT
14	.	TRBV11-3	TRBJ2-5	.	CASSLGGSGKTQYF	TGTGCCAGCAGCTTAGGCGGATCCGGCAAGACCCAGTACTTC
15	.	TRBV4-1	TRBJ1-2	.	CASSQEGGGRYGYTF	TGCGCCAGCAGCCAAGAGGGAGGGGGACGCTATGGCTACACCTTC
10	.	TRBV12-3/TRBV12-4	TRBJ2-1	.	CASSIGEQFF	TGTGCCAGTTCGATCGGTGAGCAGTTCTTC
13	.	TRBV5-1	TRBJ2-1	.	CASSSSQRREQFF	TGCGCCAGCAGCTCCTCTCAGCGTCGGGAGCAGTTCTTC
15	TRBD2	TRBV7-8	TRBJ2-3	.	CASSLASGRAGTQYF	TGTGCCAGCAGCTTAGCTAGCGGGAGGGCCGGTACGCAGTATTTT
16	.	TRBV7-3	TRBJ1-3	.	CASSLTGANSGNTIYF	TGTGCCAGCAGCTTAACTGGGGCCAACTCTGGAAACACCATATATTTT
15	TRBD2	TRBV29-1	TRBJ2-7	.	CSVSVAGGLSYEQYF	TGCAGCGTTTCTGTAGCGGGAGGACTTTCCTACGAGCAGTACTTC
14	.	TRBV5-6	TRBJ1-5	.	CASSSRRGRNPQHF	TGTGCCAGCAGCTCCCGGAGAGGGAGGAACCCCCAGCATTTT
17	.	TRBV30	TRBJ2-2	.	CAWSVAGDTMNTGELFF	TGTGCCTGGAGTGTTGCAGGGGACACAATGAACACCGGGGAGCTGTTTTTT
18	.	TRBV6-4	TRBJ1-3	.	CASSDSSPVIISGNTIYF	TGTGCCAGCAGTGACTCGAGCCCCGTTATAATTTCTGGAAACACCATATATTTT
17	TRBD1	TRBV4-2	TRBJ2-1	.	CASSQVKAGTGNNEQFF	TGTGCCAGCAGCCAAGTTAAGGCCGGGACAGGCAACAATGAGCAGTTCTTC
15	.	TRBV6-1	TRBJ1-5	.	CASSDQGRSNQPQHF	TGTGCCAGCAGTGATCAGGGGCGGAGCAATCAGCCCCAGCATTTT
15	.	TRBV4-1	TRBJ1-5	.	CASSQVGDDIRAQHF	TGCGCCAGCAGCCAAGTTGGAGATGATATCAGGGCCCAGCATTTT